What follows is one T cell receptor beta chain and its context. Its antigen is unidentified. This CDR3 is built from 17 residues. Per germline, CDR1 SEHNR and CDR2 FQNEAQ (reference sequence). With V trimmed by 1 base and J by 4 bases, 8 bases remained unmatched. The sample is drawn from a study of shared clonotypes between healthy human individuals. Original processing methods: Junction-only immunoSEQ sequences carried no quality scores, so filtering differed. Assay: immunoSEQ multiplex PCR; the TCRdb copy retains only in-frame clones and omits some. The D gene and trimming were derived from the DNA, and the V and J assignments and clone size from that table. The table records over 2,000,000 clones, roughly 93% of them present only once. CD45RO-negative, CCR7-positively selected cells formed the naive CD8 fraction, excluding terminally differentiated effector memory CD45RA+ cells. Points from the study as a whole: Estimated richness values were generally larger in naive subsets than in memory subsets. Lower generation probabilities were found for non-shared clonotypes than for those shared by all four donors. The genetic and exposure-history diversity represented was limited by few donors.

The chain uses TRBV7-9 and TRBJ2-1, with 9 nucleotides matching TRBD2. The TCR comes from a man between 18 and 29 years old in good health. Some clones in this sample may be carry-over from other donors' samples. The sequenced material came from naive CD8+ T cells from PBMCs. CDR3 sequence reads: CASSLEGLAGPYNEQFF. The CDR3 nucleotides read TGTGCCAGCAGCTTAGAGGGCCTAGCGGGACCATACAATGAGCAGTTCTTC.